A single T cell receptor beta chain is shown here with its context. This sample is drawn from a study of T cell clonotyping in hematopoietic cell transplantation. The table came from immunoSEQ multiplex PCR; TCRdb's copy has only in-frame clones and leaves some out. This sample yields about 36,000 clones, of which 90% to 95% are seen a single time; around 1.5% belongs to the top ten. Time point reported: recipient sample about 28 days before transplant, after cytoreduction. The CDR3 has 12 amino acids. Trimming shortened V by 6 bases and J by 6 bases, and 12 bases separated the two germline ends. Per the germline V gene, CDR1 is SGHAT and CDR2 is FQNNGV.

The material was peripheral blood mononuclear cells, obtained before stem cell transplant. This TCR derives from a man aged 35 to 55 with chronic myeloid leukemia. Some clones in this sample may be carry-over from other donors' samples. The chain has TRBV11-2 and TRBJ2-7; D may be TRBD2 (6 bases). The chain's CDR3 is CASSLGGSEQYF. In DNA form, the CDR3 reads TGTGCCAGCAGTCTGGGAGGCAGCGAGCAGTACTTC.